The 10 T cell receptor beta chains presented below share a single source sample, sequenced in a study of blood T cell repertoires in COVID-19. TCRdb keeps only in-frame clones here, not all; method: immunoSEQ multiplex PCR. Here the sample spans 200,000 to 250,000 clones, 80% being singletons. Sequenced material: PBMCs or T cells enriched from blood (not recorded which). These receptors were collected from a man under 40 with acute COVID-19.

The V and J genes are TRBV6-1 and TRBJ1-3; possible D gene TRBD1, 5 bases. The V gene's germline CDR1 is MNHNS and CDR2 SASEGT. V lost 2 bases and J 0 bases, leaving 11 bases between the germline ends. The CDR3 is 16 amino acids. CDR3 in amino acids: CASSESGGGSGNTIYF. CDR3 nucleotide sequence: TGTGCCAGCAGTGAATCGGGGGGTGGCTCTGGAAACACCATATATTTT.

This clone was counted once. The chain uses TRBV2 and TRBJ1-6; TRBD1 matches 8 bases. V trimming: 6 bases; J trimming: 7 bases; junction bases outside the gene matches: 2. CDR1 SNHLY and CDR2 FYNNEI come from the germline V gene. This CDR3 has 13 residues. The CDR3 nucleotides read TGTGCCAGCAGACAGGGGGTGAATTCACCCCTCCACTTT. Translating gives CASRQGVNSPLHF.

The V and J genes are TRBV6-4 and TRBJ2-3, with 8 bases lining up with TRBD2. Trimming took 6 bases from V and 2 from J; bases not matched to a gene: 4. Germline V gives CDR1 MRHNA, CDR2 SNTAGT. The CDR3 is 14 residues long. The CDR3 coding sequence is TGTGCCAGCAGATTTAGCGGGGTCACAGATACGCAGTATTTT. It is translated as CASRFSGVTDTQYF.

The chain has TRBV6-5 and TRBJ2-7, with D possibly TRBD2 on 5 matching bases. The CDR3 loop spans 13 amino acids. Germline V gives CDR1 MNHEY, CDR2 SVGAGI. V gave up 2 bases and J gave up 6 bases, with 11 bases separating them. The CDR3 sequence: CASSYGTGSEQYF. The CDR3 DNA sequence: TGTGCCAGCAGTTACGGTACGGGGAGCGAGCAGTACTTC.

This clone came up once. The CDR3 DNA follows: TGTGCCAGCAGGTCGACTAGCGGGGGAACAGATACGCAGTATTTT. Amino acid sequence: CASRSTSGGTDTQYF. This chain joins TRBV7-3 and TRBJ2-3; TRBD2 aligns across 12 bases. V trimming: 6 bases; J trimming: 3 bases; junction bases outside the gene matches: 4. In germline, CDR1 is SGHTA, CDR2 FQGTGA. The CDR3 is 15 amino acids.

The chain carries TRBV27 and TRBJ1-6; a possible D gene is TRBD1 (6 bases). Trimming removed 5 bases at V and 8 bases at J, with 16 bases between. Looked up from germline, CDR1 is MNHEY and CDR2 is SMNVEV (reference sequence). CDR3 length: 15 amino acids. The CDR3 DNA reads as TGTGCCAGCAGTCCCCGAGGGGGGGTGGATTCACCCCTCCACTTT. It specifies CASSPRGGVDSPLHF.

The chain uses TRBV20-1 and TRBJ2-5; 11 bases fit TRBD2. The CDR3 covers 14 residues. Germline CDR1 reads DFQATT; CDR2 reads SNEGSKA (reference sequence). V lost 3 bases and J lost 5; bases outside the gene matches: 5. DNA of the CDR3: TGCAGTGCTAGTAGCGGGGGGGCCCGGGAGACCCAGTACTTC. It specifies CSASSGGARETQYF.

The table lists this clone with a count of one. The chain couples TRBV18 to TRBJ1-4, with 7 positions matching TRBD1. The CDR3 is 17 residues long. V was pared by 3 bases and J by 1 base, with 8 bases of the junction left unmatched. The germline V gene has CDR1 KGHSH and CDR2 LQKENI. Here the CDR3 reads CASSPPGQTQTNEKLFF. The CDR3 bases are TGTGCCAGCTCACCCCCGGGACAGACCCAAACTAATGAAAAACTGTTTTTT.

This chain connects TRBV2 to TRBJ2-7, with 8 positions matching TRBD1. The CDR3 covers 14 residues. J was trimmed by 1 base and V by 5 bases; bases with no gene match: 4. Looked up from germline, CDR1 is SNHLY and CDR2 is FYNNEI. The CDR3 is CASSPDRASYEQYF. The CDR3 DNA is TGTGCCAGCAGTCCGGACAGGGCTTCCTACGAGCAGTACTTC.

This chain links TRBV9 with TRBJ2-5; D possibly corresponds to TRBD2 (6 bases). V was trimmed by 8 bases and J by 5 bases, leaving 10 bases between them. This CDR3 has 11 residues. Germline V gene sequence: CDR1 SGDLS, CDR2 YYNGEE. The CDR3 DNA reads TGTGCCAGTGGCGGGATGGAGACCCAGTACTTC. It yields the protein CASGGMETQYF.